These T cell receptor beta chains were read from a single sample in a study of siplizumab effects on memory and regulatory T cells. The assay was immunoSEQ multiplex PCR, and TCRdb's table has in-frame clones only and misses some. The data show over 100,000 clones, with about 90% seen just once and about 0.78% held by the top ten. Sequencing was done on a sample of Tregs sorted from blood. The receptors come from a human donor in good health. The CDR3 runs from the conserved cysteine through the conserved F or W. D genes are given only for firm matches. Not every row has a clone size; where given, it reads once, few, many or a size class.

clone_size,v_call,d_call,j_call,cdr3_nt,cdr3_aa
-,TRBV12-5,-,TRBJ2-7,TGTGCTAGTGGTTCCTGGGGAATGCGGTACGAGCAGTACTTC,CASGSWGMRYEQYF
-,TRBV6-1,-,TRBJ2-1,TGTGCCAGCCGCTACACGACAGTGGGCGAGCAGTTCTTC,CASRYTTVGEQFF
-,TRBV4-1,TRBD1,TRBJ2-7,TGCGCCAGCAGCCATCAGTCGGGACAGGGTACTGGCAACGAGCAGTACTTC,CASSHQSGQGTGNEQYF
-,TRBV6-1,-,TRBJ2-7,TGTGCCAGCGGAGGAGGCTACCTTAACGAGCAGTACTTC,CASGGGYLNEQYF
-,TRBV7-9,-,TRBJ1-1,TGTGCCAGCAGCCCCCCCGGCAGGGGAAACACTGAAGCTTTCTTT,CASSPPGRGNTEAFF
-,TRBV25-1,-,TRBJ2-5,TGTGCCAGCAGTGAATTTCGGGTGGGGGTAGCGGAAGAGACCCAGTACTTC,CASSEFRVGVAEETQYF
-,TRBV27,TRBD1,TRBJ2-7,TGTGCCAGCAGTTTACGACAGGGGGTCTACGAGCAGTACTTC,CASSLRQGVYEQYF
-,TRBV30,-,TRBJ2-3,TGTGCCTGGAGTTCGCGGAGTAGCACAGATACGCAGTATTTT,CAWSSRSSTDTQYF
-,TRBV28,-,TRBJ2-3,TGTGCCAGCAGTTTTTCGCTAGCCCCAAGCACAGATACGCAGTATTTT,CASSFSLAPSTDTQYF
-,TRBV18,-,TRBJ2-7,TGTGCCAGCTCACCAAGAAACAGAGCAGACTACGAGCAGTACTTC,CASSPRNRADYEQYF
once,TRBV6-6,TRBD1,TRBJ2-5,TGTGCCAGCGCACAGGGGGTTGAGACCCAGTACTTC,CASAQGVETQYF
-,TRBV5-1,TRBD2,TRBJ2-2,TGCGCCAGCAGCTTGGCTAGCGGGATAATTACCGGGGAGCTGTTTTTT,CASSLASGIITGELFF
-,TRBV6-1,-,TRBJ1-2,TGTGCCAGCAGCACCGGTGGAGGCTACACCTTC,CASSTGGGYTF
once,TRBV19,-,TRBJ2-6,TGTGCCAGTAGGCCAGAAACTAACGTCCTGACTTTC,CASRPETNVLTF
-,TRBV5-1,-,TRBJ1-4,TGCGCCAGCAGCGCGAATCATGAAAAACTGTTTTTT,CASSANHEKLFF
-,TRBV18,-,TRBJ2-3,TGTGCCAGCTCACCACGGACAGTTCTATTGGCAGATACGCAGTATTTT,CASSPRTVLLADTQYF
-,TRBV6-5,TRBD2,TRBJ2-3,TGTGCCAGCAGTCCCTGGACTAGCGGGGGGTATACGCAGTATTTT,CASSPWTSGGYTQYF
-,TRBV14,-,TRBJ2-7,TGTGCCAGCAGCCCGACCCCTTACGAGCAGTACTTC,CASSPTPYEQYF
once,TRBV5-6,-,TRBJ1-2,TGTGCCAGCAGCCGTCCGGCCAACCGGGGCTACACCTTC,CASSRPANRGYTF
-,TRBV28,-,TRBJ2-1,TGTGCCAGCAGTTTATGGAGCCGGGGCAATGAGCAGTTCTTC,CASSLWSRGNEQFF
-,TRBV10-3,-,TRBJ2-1,TGTGCCATCGGGGGAAGCTCCTACAATGAGCAGTTCTTC,CAIGGSSYNEQFF
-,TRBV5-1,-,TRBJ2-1,TGCGCCAGCAGCTTGTCAGGGCTGAATGAGCAGTTCTTC,CASSLSGLNEQFF
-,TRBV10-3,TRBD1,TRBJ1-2,TGTGCCATCAGCCGACAGGGGGATTCCTATGGCTACACCTTC,CAISRQGDSYGYTF
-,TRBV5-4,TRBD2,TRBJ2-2,TGTGCCAGCAGCCGGACTAGCGGTTACACCGGGGAGCTGTTTTTT,CASSRTSGYTGELFF
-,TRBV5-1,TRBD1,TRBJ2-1,TGCGCCAGCAGCCTAGGACAGGGCAATGAGCAGTTCTTC,CASSLGQGNEQFF
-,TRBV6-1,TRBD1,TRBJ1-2,TGTGCCAGCAGACTTGGACAGGGGGTCGGCTACACCTTC,CASRLGQGVGYTF
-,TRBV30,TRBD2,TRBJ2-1,TGTGCCTGGAGCCCACGAGCGGGGGGCTTTTACAATGAGCAGTTCTTC,CAWSPRAGGFYNEQFF
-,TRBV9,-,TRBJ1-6,TGTGCCAGCAGCGTGGGAGCCCTAAATTCACCCCTCCACTTT,CASSVGALNSPLHF
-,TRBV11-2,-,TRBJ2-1,TGTGCCAGCAGCTTACAGCCGCAAGGGTACAATGAGCAGTTCTTC,CASSLQPQGYNEQFF
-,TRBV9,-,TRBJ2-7,TGTGCCAGCAGCCCCATGCCGGGCGTGGACGAGCAGTACTTC,CASSPMPGVDEQYF
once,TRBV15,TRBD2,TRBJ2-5,TGTGCCACCAGCAGAGTTCTAGCGGGAGGCCCCGAGACCCAGTACTTC,CATSRVLAGGPETQYF
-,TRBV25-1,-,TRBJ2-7,TGTGCCAGCAGTGAACCCCCCTTGGACCAGCAGTACTTC,CASSEPPLDQQYF